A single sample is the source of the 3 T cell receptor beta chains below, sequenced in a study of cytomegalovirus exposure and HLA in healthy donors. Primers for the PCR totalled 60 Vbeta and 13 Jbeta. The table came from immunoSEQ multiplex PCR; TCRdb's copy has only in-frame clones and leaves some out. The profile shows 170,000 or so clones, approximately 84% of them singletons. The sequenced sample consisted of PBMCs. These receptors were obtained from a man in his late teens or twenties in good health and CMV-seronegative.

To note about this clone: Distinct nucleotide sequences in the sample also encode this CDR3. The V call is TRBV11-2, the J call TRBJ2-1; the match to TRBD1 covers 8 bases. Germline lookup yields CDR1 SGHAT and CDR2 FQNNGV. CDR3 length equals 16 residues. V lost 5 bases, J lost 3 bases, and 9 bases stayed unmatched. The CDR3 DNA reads TGTGCCAGCAGCCCAAGGACAGGGCCCCTCTACAATGAGCAGTTCTTC. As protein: CASSPRTGPLYNEQFF. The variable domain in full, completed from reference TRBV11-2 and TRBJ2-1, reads EAGVAQSPRYKIIEKRQSVAFWCNPISGHATLYWYQQILGQGPKLLIQFQNNGVVDDSQLPKDRFSAERLKGVDSTLKIQPAKLEDSAVYLCASSPRTGPLYNEQFFGPGTRLTVL.

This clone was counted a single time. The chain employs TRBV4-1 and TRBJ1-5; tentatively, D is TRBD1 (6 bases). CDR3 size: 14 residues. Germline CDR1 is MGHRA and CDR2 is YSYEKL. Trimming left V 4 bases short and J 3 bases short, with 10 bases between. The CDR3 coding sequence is TGCGCCAGCAGCCCGGACAGCCACAATCAGCCCCAGCATTTT. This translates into CASSPDSHNQPQHF.

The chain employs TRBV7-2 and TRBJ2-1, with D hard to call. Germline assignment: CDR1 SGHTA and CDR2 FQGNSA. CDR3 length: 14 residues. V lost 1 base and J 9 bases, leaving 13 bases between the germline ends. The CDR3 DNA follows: TGTGCCAGCAGCTTAGTGGGTTCAGGTCGTGAGCAGTTCTTC. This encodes CASSLVGSGREQFF.